Listed below are T cell receptor beta chains from one sample, sequenced in a study of shared clonotypes between healthy human individuals. Sequencing was performed with immunoSEQ multiplex PCR; in TCRdb, only in-frame clones are kept and a portion is missing. The sample yields 550,000 to 800,000 clones, around 90% seen once. Specimen: memory CD8+ T cells from PBMCs. Every receptor here comes from a man younger than 30 in good health. Some clones in this sample may be carry-over from other donors' samples. CDR3s include the opening cysteine and the closing phenylalanine or tryptophan. The order of the fields is V gene, clone size, D gene, CDR3 length, CDR3 protein. A D gene is named only where the DNA matches it firmly. Size tells how often a clone was seen (once, few, many) or the class of an expanded clone, and some rows leave it out.

V: TRBV27; size: NA; D: NA; length: 14; CDR3: CASSSTGSQETQYF
V: TRBV11-2; size: once; D: NA; length: 13; CDR3: CASSQLLSNEQFF
V: TRBV4-3; size: NA; D: NA; length: 16; CDR3: CASSQETPAGAYEQYF
V: TRBV7-9; size: NA; D: NA; length: 13; CDR3: CASSLAGSNEQFF
V: TRBV7-9; size: NA; D: NA; length: 14; CDR3: CASSQQTGANVLTF
V: TRBV9; size: NA; D: NA; length: 13; CDR3: CASSPDRKETQYF
V: TRBV7-6; size: NA; D: TRBD2; length: 14; CDR3: CASSPRLAAYEQYF
V: TRBV28; size: NA; D: TRBD2; length: 15; CDR3: CASTPRTSGANEQFF
V: TRBV9; size: NA; D: TRBD2; length: 16; CDR3: CASSASTSGRAGEQYF
V: TRBV7-9; size: NA; D: TRBD2; length: 16; CDR3: CASSSPLAGSPDTQYF
V: TRBV27; size: NA; D: NA; length: 13; CDR3: CASSLFTNQPQHF
V: TRBV28; size: NA; D: NA; length: 14; CDR3: CASSFSGVGDGYTF
V: TRBV4-1; size: few; D: NA; length: 16; CDR3: CASSQGGSQAFYGYTF
V: TRBV27; size: NA; D: NA; length: 15; CDR3: CASSGNVWGTGELFF
V: TRBV14; size: few; D: NA; length: 13; CDR3: CASSQDRGAEAFF
V: TRBV19; size: NA; D: NA; length: 14; CDR3: CASSIKGKYYEQYF
V: TRBV6-5; size: NA; D: NA; length: 13; CDR3: CASSYGSGSEAFF
V: TRBV28; size: NA; D: TRBD2; length: 15; CDR3: CASSLREGIQETQYF
V: TRBV2; size: NA; D: NA; length: 11; CDR3: CASSGPNEQFF
V: TRBV7-5; size: NA; D: NA; length: 15; CDR3: CARSFFTGGNQPQHF
V: TRBV30; size: few; D: NA; length: 14; CDR3: CAWRSRFSNQPQHF
V: TRBV10-3; size: NA; D: NA; length: 14; CDR3: CAISDEAKLNEQFF
V: TRBV7-3; size: NA; D: NA; length: 13; CDR3: CASSPQGTGELFF
V: TRBV5-1; size: NA; D: TRBD2; length: 16; CDR3: CASSLALAGDGGELFF
V: TRBV27; size: NA; D: NA; length: 13; CDR3: CASSTQDSYEQYF
V: TRBV6-5; size: NA; D: NA; length: 14; CDR3: CASSYSLAVDEQFF
V: TRBV18; size: NA; D: NA; length: 13; CDR3: CASSPLGGTGQFF
V: TRBV6-6; size: NA; D: NA; length: 13; CDR3: CASSHSGNGELFF
V: TRBV7-2; size: NA; D: TRBD1; length: 13; CDR3: CASSSDRGGEQYF
V: TRBV29-1; size: few; D: TRBD1; length: 13; CDR3: CSAPVRGGTEAFF
V: TRBV5-6; size: NA; D: NA; length: 14; CDR3: CASSLGDEATEAFF
V: TRBV27; size: NA; D: NA; length: 15; CDR3: CASSLTVTQTYEQYF
V: TRBV13; size: NA; D: TRBD1; length: 16; CDR3: CASSLGDRGEQETQYF
V: TRBV28; size: NA; D: NA; length: 13; CDR3: CASSFRQLYGYTF
V: TRBV4-3; size: NA; D: NA; length: 15; CDR3: CASSQDKEVLDTQYF